Listed here are 2 T cell receptor beta chains from one sample, sequenced in a study of a mutant IDH1 vaccine in newly diagnosed glioma. Produced via immunoSEQ multiplex PCR; TCRdb's table is partial and in-frame only. The sample contains about 48,000 clones, approximately 80% of which appear only once. The antigens of these receptors remain unknown. Time point described: week 35, safety follow-up. In the vaccine, a single dose held 300 ug of the mutant IDH1 20-mer peptide, along with topical imiquimod. This material consisted of PBMCs, taken from a glioma patient whose treatment included an IDH1 peptide vaccine. These receptors all stem from a man aged 40-49 years with glioma.

This clone was seen a few times. The V gene is TRBV5-1, the J gene TRBJ2-5; D call uncertain. V lost 2 bases, J lost 5 bases, and 19 bases lay in between. This CDR3 comprises 16 residues. Germline V lookup: CDR1 SGHRS, CDR2 YFSETQ. CDR3 nucleotide sequence: TGCGCCAGCAGCTTCAATCCCCCTCCGGGTGGGGAGACCCAGTACTTC. Protein: CASSFNPPPGGETQYF. Full variable domain (remainder filled in from reference TRBV5-1 and TRBJ2-5): KAGVTQTPRYLIKTRGQQVTLSCSPISGHRSVSWYQQTPGQGLQFLFEYFSETQRNKGNFPGRFSGRQFSNSRSEMNVSTLELGDSALYLCASSFNPPPGGETQYFGPGTRLLVL.

In its sample, this clone is medium-sized (0.01 to 0.1%). The chain recombines TRBV7-2 with TRBJ2-2, with D perhaps matching TRBD1 or TRBD2 (5 bases each). The germline V gene encodes CDR1 SGHTA and CDR2 FQGNSA. CDR3 length: 14 residues. V was pared by 5 bases and J by 6 bases, with 13 bases between. The CDR3 nucleotides are TGTGCCAGCAGCCCCGAAACGGGACCCGGGGAGCTGTTTTTT. Translating gives CASSPETGPGELFF.